This TCR beta chain is from a study of T cell responses to AZD1222 COVID-19 vaccine. Study-level results: Reportedly, close to half of spike-specific TCRs are directed against unmutated variant regions. Spike-specific TCR breadth and depth went up after people got two AZD1222 doses. Repertoire sampling occurred only after the peak T cell response.

Measured with immunoSEQ multiplex PCR; TCRdb has only the in-frame clones, and not every one. The sample has about 150,000 clones, 70% to 90% seen once; the top ten hold 8%. CDR1 and CDR2 from the germline V gene are LGHNA and YNFKEQ. The V and J ends lost 0 bases and 1 base, in that order; junction bases with no gene match: 5. The CDR3 consists of 17 residues. Remarks on this clone: As yet, its antigen is unknown.

Sequencing used peripheral blood, obtained on day 0 of AZD1222 vaccination. The sequence was obtained from an adult in good health. The chain combines TRBV4-2 with TRBJ1-1; TRBD1 agrees at 10 bases. This CDR3 reads CASSQETGGFRNTEAFF. In DNA form, the CDR3 reads TGTGCCAGCAGCCAAGAGACAGGGGGCTTTCGGAACACTGAAGCTTTCTTT.